These T cell receptor beta chains were read from a single sample in a study of early T cells in non-severe SARS-CoV-2 infection. A single record per CDR3 protein comes from TCRdb applying MiXCR to the 5' RACE reads. The repertoire consists of approximately 69,000 distinct CDR3 sequences, with 10% to 15% occurring once and the leading ten covering 5% to 7.5%. The specimen sequenced was whole blood. Every receptor here comes from an adult who was a healthcare worker with PCR-confirmed SARS-CoV-2 infection or an uninfected control (not recorded which). CDR3s include the opening cysteine and the closing phenylalanine or tryptophan. The D gene is left open where the match is weak. Clone size, where shown, is once, few, many, or a class for clones that have expanded.

>TRBJ2-7|NA|TRBV5-1|NA
CASSQGGLRAFYEQYF
TGCGCCAGCAGCCAGGGGGGGCTGAGGGCGTTTTACGAGCAGTACTTC
>TRBJ1-5|few|TRBV6-2/TRBV6-3|NA
CASSQGEPQHF
TGTGCCAGCAGTCAAGGGGAGCCCCAGCATTTT
>TRBJ1-1|NA|TRBV27|NA
CAGHNTKAFF
TGTGCGGGACACAACACTAAAGCTTTCTTT
>TRBJ2-7|few|TRBV23-1|TRBD1
CASSQPWDRGGEQYF
TGCGCCAGCAGTCAACCCTGGGACAGGGGTGGCGAGCAGTACTTC
>TRBJ1-1|NA|TRBV29-1|NA
CSVSVTEAFF
TGCAGCGTTTCCGTCACTGAAGCTTTCTTT
>TRBJ1-1|few|TRBV6-5|NA
CASSSRGVNTEAFF
TGTGCCAGCAGTTCTAGGGGGGTCAACACTGAAGCTTTCTTT
>TRBJ1-3|NA|TRBV6-6|NA
CASSFGTPGNTIYF
TGTGCCAGCAGTTTTGGCACCCCTGGAAACACCATATATTTT
>TRBJ2-5|few|TRBV29-1|NA
CSVPRQRPNQETQYF
TGCAGCGTTCCTCGACAGCGGCCCAACCAAGAGACCCAGTACTTC
>TRBJ2-3|few|TRBV20-1|NA
CSASVVATDTQYF
TGCAGTGCTAGCGTGGTGGCAACAGATACGCAGTATTTT
>TRBJ1-4|few|TRBV6-2/TRBV6-3|NA
CASSYHAGYPTNEKLFF
TGTGCCAGCAGTTACCACGCAGGATATCCAACTAATGAAAAACTGTTTTTT
>TRBJ2-5|many|TRBV6-5|NA
CASSYTTRGGGRFETQYF
TGTGCCAGCAGTTACACCACCCGCGGTGGCGGAAGATTCGAGACCCAGTACTTC
>TRBJ2-1|NA|TRBV4-2|NA
CASSQGGPDRNEQFF
TGTGCCAGCAGCCAAGGAGGCCCAGACAGGAATGAGCAGTTCTTC
>TRBJ2-3|NA|TRBV20-1|NA
CSATGPQVDTQYF
TGCAGTGCTACCGGGCCGCAAGTTGATACGCAGTATTTT
>TRBJ1-3|few|TRBV9|NA
CASSATGTNSGNTIYF
TGTGCCAGCAGCGCTACAGGTACCAACTCTGGAAACACCATATATTTT
>TRBJ1-3|NA|TRBV18|NA
CASSPAGLGSGNTIYF
TGTGCCAGCTCACCAGCAGGATTGGGCTCTGGAAACACCATATATTTT
>TRBJ2-1|NA|TRBV18|NA
CASSRRDGTSDEQFF
TGTGCCAGCTCACGCCGGGACGGAACCTCGGATGAGCAGTTCTTC
>TRBJ2-1|NA|TRBV6-1|TRBD2
CASRSGLGGGEQFF
TGTGCCAGCCGCTCGGGACTAGGAGGGGGTGAGCAGTTCTTC
>TRBJ1-4|few|TRBV29-1|TRBD1
CSVLPGQGDEKLFF
TGCAGCGTGCTCCCGGGACAGGGAGATGAAAAACTGTTTTTT
>TRBJ1-5|many|TRBV19|NA
CASSATRGGSNQPQHF
TGTGCCAGTAGTGCAACCCGGGGTGGGAGCAATCAGCCCCAGCATTTT
>TRBJ1-1|NA|TRBV15|NA
CATSRELNTEAFF
TGTGCCACCAGCAGAGAATTGAACACTGAAGCTTTCTTT
>TRBJ2-2|many|TRBV4-3|NA
CASSLRVNTGELFF
TGCGCCAGCAGCCTTCGGGTCAACACCGGGGAGCTGTTTTTT
>TRBJ2-1|few|TRBV29-1|TRBD2
CSVAPKFGTSEQFF
TGCAGCGTTGCACCCAAATTTGGGACTAGTGAGCAGTTCTTC
>TRBJ2-7|many|TRBV6-5|TRBD1
CASSFVKGQGLYEQYF
TGTGCCAGCAGTTTTGTCAAAGGACAGGGGCTCTACGAGCAGTACTTC
>TRBJ2-3|many|TRBV9|NA
CASSVRHTDTQYF
TGTGCCAGCAGCGTAAGACACACAGATACGCAGTATTTT
>TRBJ1-2|many|TRBV6-5|NA
CASLSPGGYTF
TGTGCCAGCCTTAGCCCTGGGGGCTACACCTTC
>TRBJ2-1|many|TRBV19|TRBD2
CASRRPSGSIYEQFF
TGTGCCAGTAGACGGCCTAGCGGGAGCATCTATGAGCAGTTCTTC
>TRBJ2-2|NA|TRBV7-2|NA
CASSFPGELFF
TGTGCCAGCAGCTTCCCCGGGGAGCTGTTTTTT
>TRBJ2-3|few|TRBV10-2|TRBD1
CASRVRQGNTDTQYF
TGCGCCAGCAGGGTCAGACAGGGCAACACAGATACGCAGTATTTT
>TRBJ1-3|many|TRBV9|NA
CASSVAGRSYSGNTIYF
TGTGCCAGCAGCGTAGCTGGGAGGAGCTACTCTGGAAACACCATATATTTT
>TRBJ2-5|few|TRBV5-1|NA
CASSELVGETQYF
TGCGCCAGCAGCGAACTAGTAGGCGAGACCCAGTACTTC
>TRBJ2-7|few|TRBV10-3|NA
CAISGGHHYEQYF
TGTGCCATCAGCGGGGGGCATCACTACGAGCAGTACTTC
>TRBJ2-1|many|TRBV5-1|NA
CASSLNREGSGSEQFF
TGCGCCAGCAGCTTGAACAGGGAGGGAAGTGGGAGTGAGCAGTTCTTC
>TRBJ1-1|many|TRBV7-9|NA
CASSRVGPEAFF
TGTGCCAGCAGCCGAGTTGGCCCTGAAGCTTTCTTT
>TRBJ2-1|NA|TRBV29-1|NA
CSVDGGTNEQFF
TGCAGCGTTGACGGCGGGACGAATGAGCAGTTCTTC
>TRBJ1-6|many|TRBV18|NA
CASSPSLGSNSPLHF
TGTGCCAGCTCACCAAGCCTCGGAAGCAATTCACCCCTCCACTTT
>TRBJ2-3|many|TRBV19|TRBD2
CASSTGGGKGDTQYF
TGTGCCAGTAGTACCGGGGGAGGGAAGGGAGATACGCAGTATTTT
>TRBJ1-1|NA|TRBV11-3|NA
CASSRITEAFF
TGTGCCAGCAGCCGAATTACTGAAGCTTTCTTT
>TRBJ2-6|NA|TRBV7-9|NA
CASSLGRASGANVLTF
TGTGCCAGCAGCTTAGGCAGGGCCTCTGGGGCCAACGTCCTGACTTTC
>TRBJ1-4|many|TRBV6-6|NA
CASRRSTGTEKLFF
TGTGCCAGCAGGCGGTCAACGGGGACTGAAAAACTGTTTTTT
>TRBJ2-1|NA|TRBV7-2|NA
CASSPQVTGASSENEQFF
TGTGCCAGCAGCCCCCAAGTGACCGGGGCATCTTCGGAAAATGAGCAGTTCTTC
>TRBJ1-4|NA|TRBV7-9|NA
CASSRGSRLNEKLFF
TGTGCCAGCAGCCGCGGGTCGCGCCTTAATGAAAAACTGTTTTTT
>TRBJ1-2|many|TRBV2|TRBD1
CASIGTGSGYTF
TGTGCCAGCATTGGGACAGGGAGCGGCTACACCTTC
>TRBJ2-7|few|TRBV2|TRBD1
CASSFDREEQYF
TGTGCCAGCAGTTTTGACAGGGAGGAGCAGTACTTC
>TRBJ2-7|many|TRBV20-1|TRBD2
CSAQGTSDYEQYF
TGCAGTGCCCAAGGGACTAGCGACTACGAGCAGTACTTC
>TRBJ1-6|few|TRBV12-3/TRBV12-4|NA
CASRPHRAGALVSPLHF
TGTGCCAGCAGGCCCCACAGGGCGGGGGCCTTAGTTTCACCCCTCCACTTT
>TRBJ2-3|many|TRBV5-1|TRBD2
CASSLEGGVRDTQYF
TGCGCCAGCAGCTTGGAGGGAGGGGTCAGAGATACGCAGTATTTT
>TRBJ2-5|few|TRBV12-3/TRBV12-4|TRBD1
CASSLDRVDETQYF
TGTGCCAGCAGCCTGGACAGGGTGGACGAGACCCAGTACTTC
>TRBJ2-1|many|TRBV7-6|NA
CASSLEGHRLYNEQFF
TGTGCCAGCAGCTTAGAGGGACACAGACTCTACAATGAGCAGTTCTTC
>TRBJ2-2|many|TRBV29-1|TRBD1
CSAQTGSTGELFF
TGCAGCGCCCAGACAGGGAGCACCGGGGAGCTGTTTTTT
>TRBJ2-1|NA|TRBV6-1|NA
CASSEGVIPRDNNEQFF
TGTGCCAGCAGTGAAGGAGTAATCCCCCGTGACAACAATGAGCAGTTCTTC
>TRBJ2-2|many|TRBV5-1|NA
CASSLAKGSEMNTGELFF
TGCGCCAGCAGCTTGGCCAAGGGGTCCGAAATGAACACCGGGGAGCTGTTTTTT
>TRBJ1-2|NA|TRBV6-1|TRBD1
CAGGQGNYGYTF
TGTGCCGGGGGACAGGGAAACTATGGCTACACCTTC
>TRBJ2-7|NA|TRBV6-6|NA
CASSLPGTTLEQYF
TGTGCCAGCAGTTTACCCGGGACGACCCTGGAGCAGTACTTC
>TRBJ2-5|few|TRBV12-2|NA
CASRFRTGEQETQYF
TGTGCAAGTCGCTTCCGGACAGGAGAGCAAGAGACCCAGTACTTC
>TRBJ2-5|many|TRBV11-2|NA
CASSFTREETQYF
TGTGCCAGCAGCTTCACACGGGAAGAGACCCAGTACTTC